This T cell receptor beta chain derives from a study of human T cells and chemical hapten exposure. Time point reported: healthy volunteer bleed at 6 weeks. The study extracted total RNA from unfractionated whole blood. The CDR3 extends over 15 amino acids. V was clipped by 3 bases and J by 5 bases; unmatched bases: 5. There are many counts of this clonotype. TCRdb re-derived calls from the RACE reads in MiXCR, one entry per CDR3 protein. The sample consists of 65,000 to 80,000 distinct CDR3 sequences, over 6.5% of them appearing once. This TCR derives from a male donor in good health. Some clones in this sample may be carry-over from other donors' samples. The sequencing sample was made of whole blood. The rearrangement uses TRBV12-3 or TRBV12-4 and TRBJ2-1; 9 bases align to TRBD2. The CDR3, as DNA: TGTGCCAGCAGTTTTGCGGGAGGGCTTCACAATGAGCAGTTCTTC. The encoded protein is CASSFAGGLHNEQFF.